The 24 T cell receptor beta chains below all came from one sample that was sequenced in a study of shared T cell receptors in the human thymus. The protocol was immunoSEQ multiplex PCR, while the TCRdb copy is restricted to in-frame clones and leaves out a portion. The sample gives tens of thousands of clones, roughly 96% of which show up once; roughly 0.033% is in the top ten. Sequencing was performed on thymocytes. The receptor set was obtained from a human donor.

This chain links TRBV14 with TRBJ2-1, with 16 bases identical to TRBD2. Unmatched junction bases numbered 9, after V lost 4 bases and J lost 9 bases. This CDR3 is 17 amino acids long. From germline, CDR1 is SGHDN and CDR2 FVKESK. CDR3 residues: CASSLTGLAGGPGEQFF. The CDR3 DNA is TGTGCCAGCAGCCTAACGGGACTAGCGGGGGGGCCCGGTGAGCAGTTCTTC. Filled out from reference TRBV14 and TRBJ2-1, the complete variable domain reads EAGVTQFPSHSVIEKGQTVTLRCDPISGHDNLYWYRRVMGKEIKFLLHFVKESKQDESGMPNNRFLAERTGGTYSTLKVQPAELEDSGVYFCASSLTGLAGGPGEQFFGPGTRLTVL.

The chain uses TRBV18 and TRBJ1-1, with D uncertain. Germline assignment: CDR1 KGHSH and CDR2 LQKENI. The CDR3 consists of 14 residues. Trimming removed 3 bases from V and 3 bases from J, with 11 bases in between. The CDR3 DNA sequence: TGTGCCAGCTCACCCTGGGCCCTAGACACTGAAGCTTTCTTT. This translates into CASSPWALDTEAFF. Complete variable domain (other parts from reference TRBV18 and TRBJ1-1): NAGVMQNPRHLVRRRGQEARLRCSPMKGHSHVYWYRQLPEEGLKFMVYLQKENIIDESGMPKERFSAEFPKEGPSILRIQQVVRGDSAAYFCASSPWALDTEAFFGQGTRLTVV.

The chain recombines TRBV14 with TRBJ1-1; 8 bases line up with TRBD1. Germline V gene lookup returns CDR1 SGHDN and CDR2 FVKESK. Germline trimming cut 1 base from V and 0 bases from J; bases unmatched to any gene: 10. This CDR3 has 18 amino acids. The DNA for the CDR3 is TGTGCCAGCAGCCAAGCAGGGGGCCACTTACTCATGAACACTGAAGCTTTCTTT. Translating gives CASSQAGGHLLMNTEAFF.

The chain combines TRBV10-2 with TRBJ2-1, with D possibly matching TRBD2 (5 bases). Per germline, CDR1 WSHSY and CDR2 SAAADI. V shed 6 bases and J shed 6 bases, with 15 bases lying between them. The CDR3 sequence is 14 residues long. The CDR3 spells CASSDGPGSNEQFF. CDR3 in DNA: TGCGCCAGCAGCGACGGGCCGGGGTCCAATGAGCAGTTCTTC.

This rearrangement joins TRBV7-2 to TRBJ2-1; 7 bases line up with TRBD2. CDR3 length equals 16 residues. After removal of 0 bases from V and 2 bases from J, the junction contained 4 bases not matched to a gene. The V gene's germline CDR1 is SGHTA and CDR2 FQGNSA. DNA for the CDR3: TGTGCCAGCAGCTTAGCCGGGGGGTTCCCCTACAATGAGCAGTTCTTC. It yields the protein CASSLAGGFPYNEQFF.

This chain connects TRBV7-2 to TRBJ1-2; maybe TRBD1 (6 bases). Germline V CDR1 and CDR2: SGHTA, FQGNSA. This CDR3 spans 16 amino acids. Trimming took off 3 bases at V and 3 bases at J, with 17 bases between the two ends. The CDR3 loop reads CASSFSPRGQYYGYTF. The CDR3 DNA reads as TGTGCCAGCAGCTTCTCCCCCCGCGGACAGTACTATGGCTACACCTTC.

V gene TRBV7-8 combines with J gene TRBJ2-7; 9 nucleotides agree with TRBD2. Germline V gene sequence: CDR1 SGHVS, CDR2 FQNEAQ. The CDR3 contains 14 residues. The V gene end was trimmed by 5 bases and the J gene end by 0 bases; junction bases not matched to a gene: 2. CDR3 amino acids: CASSDSGSSYEQYF. DNA of the CDR3: TGTGCCAGCAGCGATAGCGGGAGCTCCTACGAGCAGTACTTC.

The J gene is TRBJ2-2, the V gene TRBV7-2; no clear D gene. The germline CDR1 and CDR2 sequences are SGHTA and FQGNSA. This CDR3 contains 16 residues. Trimming removed 9 bases from V and 5 bases from J, with 22 bases in between. CDR3 region: CARGSAVGNGTGELFF. CDR3 nucleotide sequence: TGTGCCAGGGGCTCGGCAGTGGGCAATGGTACCGGGGAGCTGTTTTTT.

The chain employs TRBV14 and TRBJ2-7; 11 bases agree with TRBD1. This CDR3 has 16 residues. With 5 bases clipped from V and 5 bases from J, the junction kept 11 bases outside the gene matches. The V gene's germline CDR1 is SGHDN and CDR2 FVKESK. As DNA, the CDR3 is TGTGCCAGCAGCTACATAACGGACAGGGGGCTGGACGAGCAGTACTTC. This codes for CASSYITDRGLDEQYF.

This chain joins TRBV28 and TRBJ2-1; D call uncertain. The germline gives CDR1 MDHEN, CDR2 SYDVKM. V lost 4 bases, J lost 3 bases, and 16 bases lay in between. CDR3 size: 16 residues. The CDR3: CASSSRIASGYNEQFF. The CDR3 nucleotides read TGTGCCAGCAGTTCAAGGATCGCTTCCGGCTACAATGAGCAGTTCTTC.

The chain is built from TRBV7-2 and TRBJ2-2; D could derive from TRBD1 or TRBD2 (6 bases each). The V end was cut by 1 base, the J end by 7 bases, with 13 bases between. The CDR3 runs 15 residues. Germline-derived CDR1 and CDR2 are SGHTA and FQGNSA. The CDR3 DNA follows: TGTGCCAGCAGCTTAGTCACAGGGAGGATCGGGGAGCTGTTTTTT. Protein: CASSLVTGRIGELFF.

The gene calls are TRBV11-2 and TRBJ2-1; 7 positions agree with TRBD2. This CDR3 spans 16 amino acids. Per germline, CDR1 SGHAT and CDR2 FQNNGV. After removal of 3 bases from V and 5 bases from J, the junction contained 10 bases not matched to a gene. CDR3 sequence (DNA): TGTGCCAGCAGCTTTAGTCCATGGCGGGGGAACAATGAGCAGTTCTTC. This sequence encodes CASSFSPWRGNNEQFF.

The rearrangement joins TRBV18 to TRBJ2-7; perhaps TRBD1 as D (6 bases). The CDR3 is 16 amino acids. V was shortened by 3 bases and J by 4 bases, with 19 bases between the two germline ends. Per the germline V gene, CDR1 is KGHSH and CDR2 is LQKENI. DNA of the CDR3: TGTGCCAGCTCACCCTCAACCGACAGGTCGTGTTACGAGCAGTACTTC. As protein: CASSPSTDRSCYEQYF.

The gene calls are TRBV5-1 and TRBJ1-2; D is unclear. V was trimmed by 3 bases and J by 7 bases, leaving 13 bases between them. The germline CDR1 and CDR2 sequences are SGHRS and YFSETQ. There are 13 residues in the CDR3. The CDR3 coding sequence is TGCGCCAGCAGCTACGACCACTCGGGTGGCTACACCTTC. Protein product: CASSYDHSGGYTF.

This clone was seen once. This chain joins TRBV28 and TRBJ2-5; 7 bases fit TRBD2. With V trimmed by 2 bases and J by 1 base, 10 bases remained unmatched. CDR3 length: 17 amino acids. The germline gives CDR1 MDHEN, CDR2 SYDVKM. CDR3 in DNA: TGTGCCAGCAGTTTAGGCCCTAAGACTAGCCTCCAAGAGACCCAGTACTTC. The encoded protein is CASSLGPKTSLQETQYF. Supplemented by reference TRBV28 and TRBJ2-5, the full variable domain reads DVKVTQSSRYLVKRTGEKVFLECVQDMDHENMFWYRQDPGLGLRLIYFSYDVKMKEKGDIPEGYSVSREKKERFSLILESASTNQTSMYLCASSLGPKTSLQETQYFGPGTRLLVL.

This sequence joins TRBV5-8 and TRBJ1-5; 7 positions agree with TRBD1. The V and J ends lost 0 bases and 3 bases, in that order; junction bases with no gene match: 3. Per germline, CDR1 SGHTS and CDR2 YDEGEE. The CDR3 runs 15 residues. The CDR3 sequence is CASSLAGGPNQPQHF. DNA of the CDR3: TGTGCCAGCAGCTTGGCAGGGGGACCCAATCAGCCCCAGCATTTT.

This chain uses TRBV15 with TRBJ2-1; D is unclear. The CDR3 loop spans 18 amino acids. V was trimmed by 3 bases and J by 0 bases, leaving 18 bases between them. Germline V lookup: CDR1 LNHNV, CDR2 YYDKDF (reference sequence). In DNA form, the CDR3 reads TGTGCCACCAGCAGTTTAGGGAAACATGAAAGCTCCTACAATGAGCAGTTCTTC. This translates into CATSSLGKHESSYNEQFF.

V and J are TRBV14 and TRBJ1-4; D is perhaps TRBD1 (5 bases). Trimming left V 7 bases short and J 4 bases short, with 16 bases between. CDR3 length: 15 amino acids. Germline values: CDR1 SGHDN, CDR2 FVKESK. Here the CDR3 DNA reads TGTGCCAGCAAGCACGGGACCGCAAATAATGAAAAACTGTTTTTT. Translated, it gives CASKHGTANNEKLFF.

This clone was observed once. The V gene is TRBV5-1, the J gene TRBJ2-5, with unresolved D. This CDR3 is 11 amino acids long. Looked up from germline, CDR1 is SGHRS and CDR2 is YFSETQ. The germline V and J ends were trimmed by 2 bases and 1 base, with 0 bases remaining between them. This CDR3 reads CASSFQETQYF. The CDR3, as DNA: TGCGCCAGCAGCTTCCAAGAGACCCAGTACTTC.

This clone came up once. The chain couples TRBV4-1 to TRBJ1-4, with D possibly being TRBD1 (5 bases). V was cut by 2 bases and J by 15 bases, with 22 bases left in between. The CDR3 spans 15 residues. Germline V gene data show CDR1 as MGHRA and CDR2 as YSYEKL. CDR3 DNA: TGCGCCAGCAGCCAATCCGAGGGACGGGGAAGTATTATGTTTTTT. Translating it yields CASSQSEGRGSIMFF.

This clone came up a few times. It is likely a read error, because the conserved phenylalanine at the end of the CDR3 is missing. No DNA is shown, since the ends of the CDR3 on it are uncertain; the CDR3 is the one TCRdb lists. V usage is TRBV28 and J usage is TRBJ1-1; TRBD1 reflects the table's D call only, with no check against the DNA. The germline V gene encodes CDR1 MDHEN and CDR2 SYDVKM. Termini included, the CDR3 measures 17 amino acids. This CDR3 is CASSFRHTCPSISGQGL.

This clone was detected only once. The V and J genes are TRBV6-5 and TRBJ1-2; D remains unclear. This CDR3 has 10 residues. From germline, CDR1 is MNHEY and CDR2 SVGAGI. The V end lost 6 bases, the J end lost 5 bases, and 4 bases lay between the germline ends. CDR3 DNA sequence: TGTGCCAGCAGATATTATGGCTACACCTTC. Its protein product is CASRYYGYTF.

The chain couples TRBV18 to TRBJ1-2; D gene ambiguous. V gave up 3 bases and J gave up 4 bases, with 12 bases separating them. Germline values: CDR1 KGHSH, CDR2 LQKENI. CDR3 size: 14 residues. CDR3 DNA: TGTGCCAGCTCACCTAAAGACGGACCCTATGGCTACACCTTC. Residues: CASSPKDGPYGYTF.

The rearrangement uses TRBV7-9 and TRBJ2-7; a weak D match, TRBD2 (5 bases). Germline-derived CDR1 and CDR2 are SEHNR and FQNEAQ (reference sequence). V lost 1 base and J 1 base, leaving 14 bases between the germline ends. The CDR3 loop spans 16 amino acids. CDR3 bases: TGTGCCAGCAGCTTAGATCGTGTGGGAGCTTCCTACGAGCAGTACTTC. Encoded protein: CASSLDRVGASYEQYF.